These 5 T cell receptor beta chains originate from one sample sequenced in a study of T cells in Graves' hyperthyroidism and ophthalmopathy. The CDR3 regions of TCR beta were amplified from RNA transcripts. The HTBI primer set was used in a first-round RT-PCR of the TCR CDR3. TCRdb ran MiXCR on the multiplex PCR reads and lists one entry per CDR3 protein. The table records 350,000 to 500,000 distinct CDR3 sequences, roughly an eighth of them present only once. Sequencing was done on a sample of blood. The receptors shown here come from a woman aged 18-29 years with Graves' hyperthyroidism.

The chain joins TRBV4-3 to TRBJ2-7; 9 bases are a match to TRBD1. Germline assignment: CDR1 LGHNA and CDR2 YSLEER. This CDR3 is 15 amino acids long. V lost 4 bases and J lost 4; bases outside the gene matches: 8. The CDR3 bases are TGCGCCAGCAGCCGGGACAGGGCCGGACGTTACGAGCAGTACTTC. Translating it yields CASSRDRAGRYEQYF.

This clonotype occurred many times. The genes are TRBV5-8 and TRBJ1-1; no clear D gene. The V end lost 3 bases, the J end lost 2 bases, and 11 bases lay between the germline ends. Looked up from germline, CDR1 is SGHTS and CDR2 is YDEGEE. There are 14 residues in the CDR3. The CDR3 DNA reads as TGTGCCAGCAGCTGGGGTACAGCTAACACTGAAGCTTTCTTT. This encodes CASSWGTANTEAFF.

Concerning this clonotype: This may be a read error: a much more frequent sequence differs by one nucleotide. The rearrangement links TRBV5-6 to TRBJ2-1; no clear D. This CDR3 is 15 amino acids long. Germline V lookup: CDR1 SGHDT, CDR2 YYEEEE. The CDR3 nucleotides are TGTGCCAGCAGCGCCCTGAGCGCCACCTACAATGAGCAGCTCTTC. This gives the protein CASSALSATYNEQLF.

The chain has TRBV6-1 and TRBJ2-1; no clear D gene. The CDR3 consists of 17 residues. With 2 bases removed from V and 6 bases from J, the gap between germline ends came to 20 bases. CDR1 and CDR2 from the germline V gene are MNHNS and SASEGT. The CDR3 DNA reads as TGTGCCAGCAGTGAACCTTTGGGTCTGGGTGGGTCCAATGAGCAGTTCTTC. It translates to CASSEPLGLGGSNEQFF.

This clonotype came up many times. The CDR3 DNA reads TGTGCCAGCAGTAGGGACCTAGCTGAAGCTTTCTTT. It is translated as CASSRDLAEAFF. This sequence joins TRBV12-3 or TRBV12-4 and TRBJ1-1, with D perhaps matching TRBD1 (5 bases). CDR3 length equals 12 residues. V gave up 5 bases and J gave up 6 bases, with 10 bases separating them.